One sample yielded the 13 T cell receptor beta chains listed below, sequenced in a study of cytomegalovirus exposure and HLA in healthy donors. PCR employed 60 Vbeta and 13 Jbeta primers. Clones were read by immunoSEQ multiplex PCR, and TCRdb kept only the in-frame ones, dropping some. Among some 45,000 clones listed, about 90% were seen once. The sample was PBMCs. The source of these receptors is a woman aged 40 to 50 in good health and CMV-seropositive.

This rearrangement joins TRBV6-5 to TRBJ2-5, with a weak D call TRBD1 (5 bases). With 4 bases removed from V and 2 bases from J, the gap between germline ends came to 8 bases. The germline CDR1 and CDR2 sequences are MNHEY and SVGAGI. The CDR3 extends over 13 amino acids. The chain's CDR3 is CASSLTVQETQYF. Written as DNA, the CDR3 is TGTGCCAGCAGTTTGACAGTGCAAGAGACCCAGTACTTC.

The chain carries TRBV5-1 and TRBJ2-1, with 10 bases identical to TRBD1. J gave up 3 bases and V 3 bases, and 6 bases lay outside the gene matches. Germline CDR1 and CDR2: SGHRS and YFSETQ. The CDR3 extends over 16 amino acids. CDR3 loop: CASSSVRTGGYNEQFF. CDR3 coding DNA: TGCGCCAGCAGCTCAGTCCGGACAGGGGGCTACAATGAGCAGTTCTTC.

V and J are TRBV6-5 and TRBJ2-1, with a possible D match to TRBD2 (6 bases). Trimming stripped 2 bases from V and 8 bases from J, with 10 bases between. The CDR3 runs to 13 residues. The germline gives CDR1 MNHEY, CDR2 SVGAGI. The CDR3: CASSYATGDEQFF. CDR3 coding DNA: TGTGCCAGCAGTTACGCGACGGGGGATGAGCAGTTCTTC.

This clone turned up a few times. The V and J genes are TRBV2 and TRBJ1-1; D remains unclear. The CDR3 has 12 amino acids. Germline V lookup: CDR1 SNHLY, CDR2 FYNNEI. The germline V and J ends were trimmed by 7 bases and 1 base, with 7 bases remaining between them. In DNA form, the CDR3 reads TGTGCCAGCATTGCCGGGAACACTGAAGCTTTCTTT. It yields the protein CASIAGNTEAFF.

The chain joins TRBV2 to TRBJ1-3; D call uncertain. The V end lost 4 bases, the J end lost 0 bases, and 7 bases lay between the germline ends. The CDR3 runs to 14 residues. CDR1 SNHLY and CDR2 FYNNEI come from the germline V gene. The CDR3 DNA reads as TGTGCCAGCAGTGTTATGAGCTCTGGAAACACCATATATTTT. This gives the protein CASSVMSSGNTIYF.

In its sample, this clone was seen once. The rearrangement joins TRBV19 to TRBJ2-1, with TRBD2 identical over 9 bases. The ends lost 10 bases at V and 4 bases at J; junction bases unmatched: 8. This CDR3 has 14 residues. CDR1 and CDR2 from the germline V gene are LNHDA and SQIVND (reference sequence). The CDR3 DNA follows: TGTGCCACGGGTAGCGGGGGCCCTTACAATGAGCAGTTCTTC. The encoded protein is CATGSGGPYNEQFF. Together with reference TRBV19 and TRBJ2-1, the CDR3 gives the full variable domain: DGGITQSPKYLFRKEGQNVTLSCEQNLNHDAMYWYRQDPGQGLRLIYYSQIVNDFQKGDIAEGYSVSREKKESFPLTVTSAQKNPTAFYLCATGSGGPYNEQFFGPGTRLTVL.

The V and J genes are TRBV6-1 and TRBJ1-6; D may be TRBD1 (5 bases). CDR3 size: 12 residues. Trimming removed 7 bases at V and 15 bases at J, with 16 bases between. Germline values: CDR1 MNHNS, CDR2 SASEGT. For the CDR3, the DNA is TGTGCCAGCACGACCTCTAGGGGAGGCCTCCACTTT. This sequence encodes CASTTSRGGLHF.

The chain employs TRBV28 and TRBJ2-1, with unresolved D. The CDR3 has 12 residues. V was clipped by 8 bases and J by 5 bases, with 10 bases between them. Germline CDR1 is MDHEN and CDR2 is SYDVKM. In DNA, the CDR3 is TGTGCCAGCCAACAAAATAACAATGAGCAGTTCTTC. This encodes CASQQNNNEQFF. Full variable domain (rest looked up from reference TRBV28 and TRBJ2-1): DVKVTQSSRYLVKRTGEKVFLECVQDMDHENMFWYRQDPGLGLRLIYFSYDVKMKEKGDIPEGYSVSREKKERFSLILESASTNQTSMYLCASQQNNNEQFFGPGTRLTVL.

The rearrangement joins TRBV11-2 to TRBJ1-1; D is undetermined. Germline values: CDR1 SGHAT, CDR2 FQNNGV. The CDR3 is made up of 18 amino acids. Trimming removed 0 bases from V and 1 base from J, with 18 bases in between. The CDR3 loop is CASSLEGGLVYSNTEAFF. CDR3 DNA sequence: TGTGCCAGCAGCTTAGAAGGAGGACTGGTTTACTCGAACACTGAAGCTTTCTTT.

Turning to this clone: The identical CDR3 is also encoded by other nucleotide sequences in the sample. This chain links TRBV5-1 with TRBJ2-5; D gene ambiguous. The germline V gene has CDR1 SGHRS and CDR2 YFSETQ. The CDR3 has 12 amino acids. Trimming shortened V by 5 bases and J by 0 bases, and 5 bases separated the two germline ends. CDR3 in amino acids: CASSSNQETQYF. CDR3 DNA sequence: TGCGCCAGCAGTTCCAACCAAGAGACCCAGTACTTC.

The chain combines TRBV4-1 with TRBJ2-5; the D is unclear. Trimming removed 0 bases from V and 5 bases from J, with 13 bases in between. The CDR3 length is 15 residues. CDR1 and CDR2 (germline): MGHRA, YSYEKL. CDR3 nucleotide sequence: TGCGCCAGCAGCCAAGATCCGGTCCCACGGGAGACCCAGTACTTC. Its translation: CASSQDPVPRETQYF.

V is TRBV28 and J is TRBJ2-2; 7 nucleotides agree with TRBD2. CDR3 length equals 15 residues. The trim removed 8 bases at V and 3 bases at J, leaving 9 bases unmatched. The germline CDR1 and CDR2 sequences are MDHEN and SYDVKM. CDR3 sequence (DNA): TGTGCCAGCCTTCGGGCGGGAGAGGACACCGGGGAGCTGTTTTTT. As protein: CASLRAGEDTGELFF.

DNA for the CDR3: TGTGCCAGTAGTATAGAGCTGAGAGGAGCCTACGAGCAGTACTTC. The encoded protein is CASSIELRGAYEQYF. The gene calls are TRBV19 and TRBJ2-7; D unclear. Germline V gene sequence: CDR1 LNHDA, CDR2 SQIVND (reference sequence). The CDR3 is 15 amino acids. Trimming took off 0 bases at V and 2 bases at J, with 11 bases between the two ends.